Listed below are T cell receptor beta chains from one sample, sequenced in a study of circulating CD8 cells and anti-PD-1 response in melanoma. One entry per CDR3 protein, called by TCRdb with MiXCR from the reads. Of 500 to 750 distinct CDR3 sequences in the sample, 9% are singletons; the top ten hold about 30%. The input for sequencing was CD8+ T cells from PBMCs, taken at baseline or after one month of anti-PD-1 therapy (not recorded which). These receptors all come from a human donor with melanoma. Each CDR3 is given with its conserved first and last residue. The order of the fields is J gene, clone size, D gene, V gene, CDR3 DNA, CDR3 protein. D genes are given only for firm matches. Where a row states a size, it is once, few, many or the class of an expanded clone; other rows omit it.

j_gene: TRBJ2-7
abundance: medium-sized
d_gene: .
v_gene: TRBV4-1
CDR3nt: TGCGCCAGCAGCCCCACATCCGCCTACGAGCAGTACTTC
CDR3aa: CASSPTSAYEQYF

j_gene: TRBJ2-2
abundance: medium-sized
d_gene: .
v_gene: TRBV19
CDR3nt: TGTGCCAGTACTGTTCCCGGGCGGGACACCGGGGAGCTGTTTTTT
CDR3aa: CASTVPGRDTGELFF

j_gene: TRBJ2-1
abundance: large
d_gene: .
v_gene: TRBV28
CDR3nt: TGTGCCAGCAGTTTCCGGGAGCAGTTCTTC
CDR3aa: CASSFREQFF

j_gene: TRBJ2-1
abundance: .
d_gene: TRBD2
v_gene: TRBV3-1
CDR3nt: TGTGCCAGCAGCCATACGGGGACTAGCCACAATGAGCAGTTCTTC
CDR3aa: CASSHTGTSHNEQFF

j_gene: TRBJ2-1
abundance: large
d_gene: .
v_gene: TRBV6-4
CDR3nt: TGTGCCAGCAGTGAGGGCGGCGGGCCCTACAATGAGCAGTTCTTC
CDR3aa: CASSEGGGPYNEQFF

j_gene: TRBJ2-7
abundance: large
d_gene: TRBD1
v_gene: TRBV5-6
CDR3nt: TGTGCCAGCAGCTACGGACAGGCCGCCTACGAGCAGTACTTC
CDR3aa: CASSYGQAAYEQYF

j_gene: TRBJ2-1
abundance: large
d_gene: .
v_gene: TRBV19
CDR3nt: TGTGCCAGTAGTACTACTTACAATGAGCAGTTCTTC
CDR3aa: CASSTTYNEQFF

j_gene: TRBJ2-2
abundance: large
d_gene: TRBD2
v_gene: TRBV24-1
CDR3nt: TGTGCCACCAGTGACCCGGGACTAGCGGGAGATCACACCGGGGAGCTGTTTTTT
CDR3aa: CATSDPGLAGDHTGELFF

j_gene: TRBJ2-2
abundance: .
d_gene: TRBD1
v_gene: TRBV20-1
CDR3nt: TGCAGTGCTAGAGATGGGACAGGGATGAACACCGGGGAGCTGTTTTTT
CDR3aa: CSARDGTGMNTGELFF

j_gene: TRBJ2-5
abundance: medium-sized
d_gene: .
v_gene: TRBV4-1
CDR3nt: TGCGCCAGCAGCCAAGATATGGGCAGGCTGCAAGAGACCCAGTACTTC
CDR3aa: CASSQDMGRLQETQYF

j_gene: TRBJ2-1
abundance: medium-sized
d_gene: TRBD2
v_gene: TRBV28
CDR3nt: TGTGCCAGCAGTCCCCTAGCGGGAGGACGTTACAATGAGCAGTTCTTC
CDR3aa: CASSPLAGGRYNEQFF

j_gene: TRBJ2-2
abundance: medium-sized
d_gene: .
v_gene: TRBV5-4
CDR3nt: TGTGCCAGCAGCTTGGATGGAGGGGGCGGCACCGGGGAGCTGTTTTTT
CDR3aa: CASSLDGGGGTGELFF

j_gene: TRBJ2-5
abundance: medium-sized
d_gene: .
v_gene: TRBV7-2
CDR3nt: TGTGCCAGCAGCCTAAGGGAATTCGAGACCCAGTACTTC
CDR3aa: CASSLREFETQYF

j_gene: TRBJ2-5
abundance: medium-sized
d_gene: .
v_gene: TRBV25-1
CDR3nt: TGTGCCAGCAGTGAGGGGCAGCAAGAGACCCAGTACTTC
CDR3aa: CASSEGQQETQYF

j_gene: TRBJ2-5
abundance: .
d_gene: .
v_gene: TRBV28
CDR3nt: TGTGCCAGCAGATCCCTGACTGGGGGCGGAGAGACCCAGTACTTC
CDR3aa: CASRSLTGGGETQYF

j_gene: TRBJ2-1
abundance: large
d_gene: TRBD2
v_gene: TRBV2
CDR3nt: TGTGCCTATAAAGGGACTAGCGGGCGAACCTACAATGAGCAGTTCTTC
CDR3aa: CAYKGTSGRTYNEQFF

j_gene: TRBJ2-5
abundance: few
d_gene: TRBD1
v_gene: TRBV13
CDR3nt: TGTGCCAGCAGTCTGAGACAGGGGCGACAAGAGACCCAGTACTTC
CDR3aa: CASSLRQGRQETQYF

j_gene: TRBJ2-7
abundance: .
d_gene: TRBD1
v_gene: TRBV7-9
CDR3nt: TGTGCCAGCAGCACCCCCCGGGACAGGGTTCCATACGAGCAGTACTTC
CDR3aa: CASSTPRDRVPYEQYF

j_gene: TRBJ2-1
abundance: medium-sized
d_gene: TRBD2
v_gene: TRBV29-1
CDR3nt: TGCAGCGTTGAAGATCTGGGGAGGGCCGGGTATGAGCAGTTCTTC
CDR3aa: CSVEDLGRAGYEQFF

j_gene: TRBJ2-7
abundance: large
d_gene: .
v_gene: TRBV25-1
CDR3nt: TGTGCCAGCAGTGCAACCGGGACGCGTCCCTACGAGCAGTACTTC
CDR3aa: CASSATGTRPYEQYF

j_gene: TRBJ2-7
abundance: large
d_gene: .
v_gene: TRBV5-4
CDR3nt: TGTGCCAGCAGCTCGCAGGGGTCGGCTTTCTACGAGCAGTACTTC
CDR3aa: CASSSQGSAFYEQYF

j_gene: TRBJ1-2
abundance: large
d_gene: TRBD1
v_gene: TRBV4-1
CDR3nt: TGCGCCAGCAGCCAATTCTTGCAGGGGGGGTATGGCTACACCTTC
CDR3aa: CASSQFLQGGYGYTF

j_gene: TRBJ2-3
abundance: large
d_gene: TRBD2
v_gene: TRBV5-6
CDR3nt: TGTGCCAGCAGCTTGTCGTCTAGCGGGACGCGCACAGATACGCAGTATTTT
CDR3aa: CASSLSSSGTRTDTQYF

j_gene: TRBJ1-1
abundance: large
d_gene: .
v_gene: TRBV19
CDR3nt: TGTGCCAGTAGTATCCTTACGACAGGGAACACTGAAGCTTTCTTT
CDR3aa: CASSILTTGNTEAFF

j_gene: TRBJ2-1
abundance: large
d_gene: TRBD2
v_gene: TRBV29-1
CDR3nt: TGCAGCGCCACTGAGGGACTAGCGGACTACAATGAGCAGTTCTTC
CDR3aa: CSATEGLADYNEQFF

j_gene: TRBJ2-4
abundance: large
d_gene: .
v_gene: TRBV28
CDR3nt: TGTGCCAGCAGTTTAAGGCTAGCTGAAAACATTCAGTACTTC
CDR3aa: CASSLRLAENIQYF

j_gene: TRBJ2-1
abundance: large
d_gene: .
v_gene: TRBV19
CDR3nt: TGTGCCAGTAGTCCGGAGGGGGACATCTACAATGAGCAGTTCTTC
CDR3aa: CASSPEGDIYNEQFF

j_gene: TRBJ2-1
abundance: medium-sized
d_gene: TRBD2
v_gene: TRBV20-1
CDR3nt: TGCAGTGCTAGACGCGAGCGGGACCGATACAATGAGCAGTTCTTC
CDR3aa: CSARRERDRYNEQFF

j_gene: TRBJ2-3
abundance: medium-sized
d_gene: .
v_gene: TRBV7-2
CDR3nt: TGTGCCAGCAGCTTTAACGCAGGGGATACGCAGTATTTT
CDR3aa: CASSFNAGDTQYF

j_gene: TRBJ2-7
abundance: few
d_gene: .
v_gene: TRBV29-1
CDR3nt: TGCAGCGTTGGCCCTGAGGGAATCCTCCTACGCGAGCAGTACTTC
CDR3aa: CSVGPEGILLREQYF

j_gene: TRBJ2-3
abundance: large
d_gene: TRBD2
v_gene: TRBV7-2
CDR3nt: TGTGCCAGCAGCTTGTGGGAGGGGAGCACAGATACGCAGTATTTT
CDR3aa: CASSLWEGSTDTQYF